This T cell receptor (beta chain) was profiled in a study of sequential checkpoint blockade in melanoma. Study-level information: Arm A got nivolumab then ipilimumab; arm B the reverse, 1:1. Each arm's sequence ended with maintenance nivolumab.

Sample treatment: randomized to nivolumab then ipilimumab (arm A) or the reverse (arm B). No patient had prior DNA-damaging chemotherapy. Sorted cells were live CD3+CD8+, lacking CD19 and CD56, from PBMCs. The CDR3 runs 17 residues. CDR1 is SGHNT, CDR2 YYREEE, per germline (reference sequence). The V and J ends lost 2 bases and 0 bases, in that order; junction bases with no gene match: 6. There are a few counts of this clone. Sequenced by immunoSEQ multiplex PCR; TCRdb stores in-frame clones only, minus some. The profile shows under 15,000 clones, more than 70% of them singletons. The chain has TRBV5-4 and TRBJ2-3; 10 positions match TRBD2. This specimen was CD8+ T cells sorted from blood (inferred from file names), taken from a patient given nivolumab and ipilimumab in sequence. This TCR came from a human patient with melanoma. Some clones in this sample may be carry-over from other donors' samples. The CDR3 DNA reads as TGTGCCAGCAGCTTCCCTAGCGGGGGTCCTAGCACAGATACGCAGTATTTT. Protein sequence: CASSFPSGGPSTDTQYF. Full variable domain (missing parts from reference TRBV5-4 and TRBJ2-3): ETGVTQSPTHLIKTRGQQVTLRCSSQSGHNTVSWYQQALGQGPQFIFQYYREEENGRGNFPPRFSGLQFPNYSSELNVNALELDDSALYLCASSFPSGGPSTDTQYFGPGTRLTVL.